This T cell receptor beta chain derives from a study of T cells in Graves' hyperthyroidism and ophthalmopathy. Background on the study: At initial diagnosis, before any treatment had begun, peripheral blood was obtained.

Study-level results: Patients with ophthalmopathy were separated from those with stable hyperthyroidism by a 13 V-J model. Appearing also in blood were most of the thyroid clonotypes expanded above 0.001.

The trim removed 0 bases at V and 1 base at J, leaving 4 bases unmatched. CDR1 MNHNS and CDR2 SASEGT come from the germline V gene. The CDR3 length is 16 residues. Each 10 ml fresh peripheral blood draw supplied the PBMCs. Using RNA transcripts as the source, TCR beta CDR3 regions were amplified. HTBI primers drove first-round RT-PCR of the TCR CDR3. Each CDR3 protein is one row after TCRdb ran MiXCR on the multiplex PCR reads. The repertoire includes about 280,000 distinct CDR3 sequences, less than 30% of them detected once, and about 30% sits in the top ten. This clonotype was seen at least ten times. As yet, its antigen is unknown.

Sequences were obtained from blood. The TCR sequence derives from a middle-aged man with Graves' hyperthyroidism that later progressed to Graves' ophthalmopathy. The chain employs TRBV6-1 and TRBJ2-7; 9 positions match TRBD2. CDR3 in amino acids: CASSEAVSGSSYEQYF. The CDR3 coding sequence is TGTGCCAGCAGTGAAGCGGTTAGCGGGAGTTCCTACGAGCAGTACTTC.